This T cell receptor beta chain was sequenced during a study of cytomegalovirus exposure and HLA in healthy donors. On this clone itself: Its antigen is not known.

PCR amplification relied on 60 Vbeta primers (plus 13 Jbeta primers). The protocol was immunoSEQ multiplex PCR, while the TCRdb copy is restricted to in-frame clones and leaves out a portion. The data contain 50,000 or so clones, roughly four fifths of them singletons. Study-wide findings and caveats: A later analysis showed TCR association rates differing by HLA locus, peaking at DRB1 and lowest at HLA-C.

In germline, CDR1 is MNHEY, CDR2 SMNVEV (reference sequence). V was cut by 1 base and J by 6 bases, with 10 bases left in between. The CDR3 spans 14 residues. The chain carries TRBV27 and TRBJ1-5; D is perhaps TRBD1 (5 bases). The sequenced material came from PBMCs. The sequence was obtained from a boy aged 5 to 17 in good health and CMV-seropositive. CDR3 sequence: CASSLLGEGQPQHF. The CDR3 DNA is TGTGCCAGCAGTTTATTGGGGGAGGGTCAGCCCCAGCATTTT.